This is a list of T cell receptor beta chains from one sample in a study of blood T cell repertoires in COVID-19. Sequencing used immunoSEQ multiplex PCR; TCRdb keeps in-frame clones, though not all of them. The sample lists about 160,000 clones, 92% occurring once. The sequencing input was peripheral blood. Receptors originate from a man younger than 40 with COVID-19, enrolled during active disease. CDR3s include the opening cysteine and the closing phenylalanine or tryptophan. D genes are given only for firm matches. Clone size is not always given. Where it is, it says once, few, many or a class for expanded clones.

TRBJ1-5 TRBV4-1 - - TGCGCCAGCAGCCTTATGGGAGGCAATCAGCCCCAGCATTTT CASSLMGGNQPQHF
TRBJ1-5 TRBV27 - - TGTGCCAGCAGTCCCCTGGACACGTATCAGCCCCAGCATTTT CASSPLDTYQPQHF
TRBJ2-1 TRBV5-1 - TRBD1 TGCGCCAGCAGCTTGGGGGACAGATACAATGAGCAGTTCTTC CASSLGDRYNEQFF
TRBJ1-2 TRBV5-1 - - TGCGCCAGCAGCCTGAGGACACCAAACTATGGCTACACCTTC CASSLRTPNYGYTF
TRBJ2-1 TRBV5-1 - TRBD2 TGCGCCAGCAGCTCCGGGACTAGCGGGAGTTCCTACAATGAGCAGTTCTTC CASSSGTSGSSYNEQFF
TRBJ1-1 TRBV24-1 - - TGTGCCACCCGCGGGGACCGGGGGAGCACTGAAGCTTTCTTT CATRGDRGSTEAFF
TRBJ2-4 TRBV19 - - TGTGCCAGTAGGAGAGACATAGCCAAAAACATTCAGTACTTC CASRRDIAKNIQYF
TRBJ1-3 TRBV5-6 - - TGTGCCAGCAGTTCAACGGGGGACTACTCTGGAAACACCATATATTTT CASSSTGDYSGNTIYF
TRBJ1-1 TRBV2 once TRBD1 TGTGCCAGCAGGCAGGGGGAGGACACTGAAGCTTTCTTT CASRQGEDTEAFF
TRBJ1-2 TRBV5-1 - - TGCGCCAGCAGCTTGGCGGAGGGGTCCTATGGCTACACCTTC CASSLAEGSYGYTF
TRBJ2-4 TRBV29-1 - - TGCAGCGTTGAAGCTTGGGAAGGGTGGGGGGAAAACATTCAGTACTTC CSVEAWEGWGENIQYF
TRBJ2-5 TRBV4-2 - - TGTGCCAGCAGCCGAGAGGCGGTAGACGGAGAGACCCAGTACTTC CASSREAVDGETQYF
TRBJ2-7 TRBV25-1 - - TGTGCCAGCAGTGGAGAAACTGACAGTGACGAGCAGTACTTC CASSGETDSDEQYF
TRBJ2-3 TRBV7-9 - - TGTGCCAGCACCAGAGTAGATACGCAGTATTTT CASTRVDTQYF
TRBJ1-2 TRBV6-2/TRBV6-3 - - TGTGCCAGCAGTGCCGGACAGACCTTATATGGCTACACCTTC CASSAGQTLYGYTF
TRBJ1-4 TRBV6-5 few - TGTGCCAGCAGTTACTCGAGTGGGAGGGAAAAACTGTTTTTT CASSYSSGREKLFF
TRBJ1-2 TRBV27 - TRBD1 TGTGCCAGCAGTTTAACGGGGACAGGGGGTAGTTATGGCTACACCTTC CASSLTGTGGSYGYTF
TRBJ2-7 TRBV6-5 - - TGTGCCAGCAGTTACTCGAGGGCTAGCTCCTACGAGCAGTACTTC CASSYSRASSYEQYF
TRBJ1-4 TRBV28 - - TGTGCCAGCAGTCCGCGGGGGGCCAGTAATGAAAAACTGTTTTTT CASSPRGASNEKLFF
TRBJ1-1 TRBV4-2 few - TGTGCCAGCAGCCAAGTCCTTCAGGCGAACACTGAAGCTTTCTTT CASSQVLQANTEAFF
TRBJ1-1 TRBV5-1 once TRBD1 TGCGCCAGCAGCTCGACAGGGAGTAGGACTGAAGCTTTCTTT CASSSTGSRTEAFF
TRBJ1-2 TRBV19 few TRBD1 TGTGCCACCTCGGGACAGGCATTCTATGGCTACACCTTC CATSGQAFYGYTF
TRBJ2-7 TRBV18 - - TGTGCCAGCTCACTTGACAGGTACTCCTACGAGCAGTACTTC CASSLDRYSYEQYF
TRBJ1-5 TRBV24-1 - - TGTGCCACCAGTGGCAGACGGGACAACAATCAGCCCCAGCATTTT CATSGRRDNNQPQHF
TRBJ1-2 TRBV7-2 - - TGTGCCAGCAGCTTAAGGCGTATATTTGGGGGGGTTGAAGGCTACACCTTC CASSLRRIFGGVEGYTF
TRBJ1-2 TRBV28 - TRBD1 TGTGCCAGCACCCTGACAGGGGGTGCCATCGGCTACACCTTC CASTLTGGAIGYTF
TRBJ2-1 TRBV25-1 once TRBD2 TGTGCCAGCAGCCGACCGGGACTAGCGGGAGGCGAGCAGTTCTTC CASSRPGLAGGEQFF
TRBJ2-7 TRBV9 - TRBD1 TGTGCCAGCAGCGCCGGGACAGGGGGGTTCTACGAGCAGTACTTC CASSAGTGGFYEQYF
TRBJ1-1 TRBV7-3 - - TGTGCCAGCAGCTTAAACATTGGTTACACTGAAGCTTTCTTT CASSLNIGYTEAFF
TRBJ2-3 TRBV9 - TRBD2 TGTGCCAGCAGCTTTGGACTAGCGGGGGGGGTCACAGATACGCAGTATTTT CASSFGLAGGVTDTQYF
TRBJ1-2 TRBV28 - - TGTGCCAGCAGTTTAGAGTCGGCAGGGGATTCAGATGGCTACACCTTC CASSLESAGDSDGYTF
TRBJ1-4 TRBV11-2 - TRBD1 TGTGCCAGCAGCTTAGATTTGGACAGGGTCGGGAAACTGTTTTTT CASSLDLDRVGKLFF
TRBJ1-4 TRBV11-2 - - TGTGCCAGCAGCAACAATCCAGGCCGGGAAAAACTGTTTTTT CASSNNPGREKLFF
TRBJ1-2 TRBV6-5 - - TGTGCCAGCAGCGGACAGCTAACGTACGGCTACACCTTC CASSGQLTYGYTF
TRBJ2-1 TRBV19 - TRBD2 TGTGCCAGTAGTTTCGGCGGGAGAGACAATGAGCAGTTCTTC CASSFGGRDNEQFF
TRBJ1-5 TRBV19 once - TGTGCCAGTAGTATTGGTTACGGTAGCAATCAGCCCCAGCATTTT CASSIGYGSNQPQHF
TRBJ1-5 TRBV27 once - TGTGCCAGCAGTCGTGGCGGGGGCAATCAGCCCCAGCATTTT CASSRGGGNQPQHF
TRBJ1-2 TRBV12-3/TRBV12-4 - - TGTGCCAGCAGTTTAGTTCCCACGAGTGGCTACACCTTC CASSLVPTSGYTF
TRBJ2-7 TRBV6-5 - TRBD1 TGTGCCAGCACAGGGGGTCCCCATTCCTACGAGCAGTACTTC CASTGGPHSYEQYF
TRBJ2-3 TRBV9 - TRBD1 TGTGCCAGCAGCACCTACGACAGGGTAGATACGCAGTATTTT CASSTYDRVDTQYF
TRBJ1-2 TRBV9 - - TGTGCCAGCAGCGTAGATACAGGGACGAATGGCTACACCTTC CASSVDTGTNGYTF
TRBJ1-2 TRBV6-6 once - TGTGCCAGCAGACGAGGACAAAGACAGGCCCCGCGAAGCTATGGCTACACCTTC CASRRGQRQAPRSYGYTF
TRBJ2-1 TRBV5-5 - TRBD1 TGTGCCAGCACCTTAGCCCTGGGACAGGGAAGTGAGCAGTTCTTC CASTLALGQGSEQFF
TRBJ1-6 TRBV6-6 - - TGTGCCAGCAGCTCTTTTGACAGGTCAGGCTCACCCCTCCACTTT CASSSFDRSGSPLHF
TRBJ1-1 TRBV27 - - TGTGCCAGCAGTTTCTCAGGGGCGAACACTGAAGCTTTCTTT CASSFSGANTEAFF
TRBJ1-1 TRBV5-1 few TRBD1 TGCGCCAGCAGCACGGCCGGCGACAGGGGTTATACTGAAGCTTTCTTT CASSTAGDRGYTEAFF
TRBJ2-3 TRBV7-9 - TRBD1 TGTGCCAGCAGCTTCCAGGGGGTGATGGATACGCAGTATTTT CASSFQGVMDTQYF
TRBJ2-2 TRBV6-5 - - TGTGCCACCAGAGAGGGCCAGAACACCGGGGAGCTGTTTTTT CATREGQNTGELFF
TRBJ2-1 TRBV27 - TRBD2 TGTGCCAGCAGTTCTAGCGGGGTAATCTACAATGAGCAGTTCTTC CASSSSGVIYNEQFF
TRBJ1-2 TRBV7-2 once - TGTGCCAGCAGCCGTTCGGGGGGCGCAAACTATGGCTACACCTTC CASSRSGGANYGYTF
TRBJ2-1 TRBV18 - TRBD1 TGTGCCAGCTCAACCGGGACAGGGGGCTCCTACAATGAGCAGTTCTTC CASSTGTGGSYNEQFF
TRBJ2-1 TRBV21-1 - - TGTGCCAGCAGCAAGTATGGGGGGAATGAGCAGTTCTTC CASSKYGGNEQFF
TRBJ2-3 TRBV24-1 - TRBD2 TGTGCCACCTCCCAGACTAGCGGGAGAAGGTATACGCAGTATTTT CATSQTSGRRYTQYF